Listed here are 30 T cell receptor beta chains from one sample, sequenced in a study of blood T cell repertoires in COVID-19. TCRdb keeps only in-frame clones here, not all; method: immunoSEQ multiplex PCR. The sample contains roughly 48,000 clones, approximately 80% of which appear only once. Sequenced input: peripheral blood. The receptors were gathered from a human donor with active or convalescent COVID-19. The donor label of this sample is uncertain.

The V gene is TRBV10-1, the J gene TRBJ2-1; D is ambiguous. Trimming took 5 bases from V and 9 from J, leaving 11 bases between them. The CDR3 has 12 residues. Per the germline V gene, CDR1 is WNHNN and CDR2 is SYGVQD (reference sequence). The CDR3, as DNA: TGCGCCAGCAGTCTGACCTCGGGTGAGCAGTTCTTC. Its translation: CASSLTSGEQFF.

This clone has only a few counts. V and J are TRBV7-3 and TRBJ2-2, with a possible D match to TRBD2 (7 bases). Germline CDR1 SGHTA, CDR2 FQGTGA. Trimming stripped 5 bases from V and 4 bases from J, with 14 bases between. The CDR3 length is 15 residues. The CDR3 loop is CASSPQGGSTGELFF. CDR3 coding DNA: TGTGCCAGCAGCCCACAGGGAGGGAGCACCGGGGAGCTGTTTTTT.

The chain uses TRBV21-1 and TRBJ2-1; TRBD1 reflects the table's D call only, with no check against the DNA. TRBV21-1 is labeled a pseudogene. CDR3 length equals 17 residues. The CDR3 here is CASSKESRTSSYNEQFF. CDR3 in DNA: TGTGCCAGCAGCAAAGAGTCGCGGACAAGCTCCTACAATGAGCAGTTCTTC.

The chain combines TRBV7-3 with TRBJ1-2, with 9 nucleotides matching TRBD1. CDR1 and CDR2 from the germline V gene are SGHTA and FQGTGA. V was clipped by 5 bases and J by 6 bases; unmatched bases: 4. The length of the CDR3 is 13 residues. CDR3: CASSPGTGHGYTF. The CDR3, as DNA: TGTGCCAGCAGCCCCGGGACAGGGCATGGCTACACCTTC. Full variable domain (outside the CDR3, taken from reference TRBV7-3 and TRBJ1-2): GAGVSQTPSNKVTEKGKYVELRCDPISGHTALYWYRQSLGQGPEFLIYFQGTGAADDSGLPNDRFFAVRPEGSVSTLKIQRTERGDSAVYLCASSPGTGHGYTFGSGTRLTVV.

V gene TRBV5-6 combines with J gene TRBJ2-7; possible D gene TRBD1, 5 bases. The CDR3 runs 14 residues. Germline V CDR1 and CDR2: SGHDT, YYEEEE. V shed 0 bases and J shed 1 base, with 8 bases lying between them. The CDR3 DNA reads TGTGCCAGCAGCTTGGGGGGCGCTTCCTACGAGCAGTACTTC. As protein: CASSLGGASYEQYF.

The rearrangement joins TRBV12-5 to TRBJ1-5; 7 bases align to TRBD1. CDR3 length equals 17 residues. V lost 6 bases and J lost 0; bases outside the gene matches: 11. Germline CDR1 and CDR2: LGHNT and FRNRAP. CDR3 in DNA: TGTGCTAGTGGCCCCGGGACAGCGTCTTATAGCAATCAGCCCCAGCATTTT. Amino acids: CASGPGTASYSNQPQHF. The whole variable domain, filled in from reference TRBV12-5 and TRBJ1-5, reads DARVTQTPRHKVTEMGQEVTMRCQPILGHNTVFWYRQTMMQGLELLAYFRNRAPLDDSGMPKDRFSAEMPDATLATLKIQPSEPRDSAVYFCASGPGTASYSNQPQHFGDGTRLSIL.

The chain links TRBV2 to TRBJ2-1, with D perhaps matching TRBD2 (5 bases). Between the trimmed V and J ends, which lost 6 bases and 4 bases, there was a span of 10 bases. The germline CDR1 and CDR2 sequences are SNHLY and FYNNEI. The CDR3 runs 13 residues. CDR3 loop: CASSPGGYNEQFF. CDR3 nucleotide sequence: TGTGCCAGCAGCCCCGGAGGATACAATGAGCAGTTCTTC. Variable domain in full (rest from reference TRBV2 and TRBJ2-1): EPEVTQTPSHQVTQMGQEVILRCVPISNHLYFYWYRQILGQKVEFLVSFYNNEISEKSEIFDDQFSVERPDGSNFTLKIRSTKLEDSAMYFCASSPGGYNEQFFGPGTRLTVL.

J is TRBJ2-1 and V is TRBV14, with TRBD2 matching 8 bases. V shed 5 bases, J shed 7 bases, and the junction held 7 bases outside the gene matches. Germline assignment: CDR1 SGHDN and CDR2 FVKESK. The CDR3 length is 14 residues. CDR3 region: CASSTSGGPNEQFF. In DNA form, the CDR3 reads TGTGCCAGCAGCACTTCGGGAGGGCCTAATGAGCAGTTCTTC. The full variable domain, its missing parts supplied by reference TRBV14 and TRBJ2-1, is EAGVTQFPSHSVIEKGQTVTLRCDPISGHDNLYWYRRVMGKEIKFLLHFVKESKQDESGMPNNRFLAERTGGTYSTLKVQPAELEDSGVYFCASSTSGGPNEQFFGPGTRLTVL.

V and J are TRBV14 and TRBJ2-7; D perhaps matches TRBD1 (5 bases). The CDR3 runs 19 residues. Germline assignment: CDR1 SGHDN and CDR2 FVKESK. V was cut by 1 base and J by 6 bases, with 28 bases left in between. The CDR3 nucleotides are TGTGCCAGCAGCCAAGTACGAACAAGGGAAGGCCAAAGGGGATTCGAGCAGTACTTC. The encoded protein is CASSQVRTREGQRGFEQYF.

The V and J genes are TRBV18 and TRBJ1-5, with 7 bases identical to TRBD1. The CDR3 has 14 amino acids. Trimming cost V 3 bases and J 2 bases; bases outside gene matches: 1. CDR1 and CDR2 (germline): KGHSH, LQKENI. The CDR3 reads CASSPDRGNQPQHF. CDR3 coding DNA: TGTGCCAGCTCACCCGACAGGGGCAATCAGCCCCAGCATTTT. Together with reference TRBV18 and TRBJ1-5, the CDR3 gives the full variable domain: NAGVMQNPRHLVRRRGQEARLRCSPMKGHSHVYWYRQLPEEGLKFMVYLQKENIIDESGMPKERFSAEFPKEGPSILRIQQVVRGDSAAYFCASSPDRGNQPQHFGDGTRLSIL.

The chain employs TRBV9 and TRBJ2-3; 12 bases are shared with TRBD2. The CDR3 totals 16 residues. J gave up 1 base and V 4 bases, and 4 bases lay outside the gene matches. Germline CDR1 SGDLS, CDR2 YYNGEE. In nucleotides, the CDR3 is TGTGCCAGCAGCCCCTGGACTAGCGGGGGCACAGATACGCAGTATTTT. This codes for CASSPWTSGGTDTQYF.

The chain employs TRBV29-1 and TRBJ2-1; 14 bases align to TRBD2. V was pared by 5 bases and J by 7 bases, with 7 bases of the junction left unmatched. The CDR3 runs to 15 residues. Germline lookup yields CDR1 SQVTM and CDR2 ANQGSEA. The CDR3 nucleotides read TGCAGCGTTCCCCGGACTAGCGGGAGGTGGAATGAGCAGTTCTTC. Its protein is CSVPRTSGRWNEQFF.

The CDR3 region has the DNA TGTGCCAGCAGCTTCCACGGGACGAACACCGGGGAGCTGTTTTTT. It translates to CASSFHGTNTGELFF. The J gene is TRBJ2-2, the V gene TRBV13, with TRBD2 as a possible D gene (5 bases). CDR1 is PRHDT, CDR2 FYEKMQ, per germline (reference sequence). The ends were cut back, 3 bases at V and 0 bases at J, with 8 bases in the middle. The CDR3 consists of 15 residues.

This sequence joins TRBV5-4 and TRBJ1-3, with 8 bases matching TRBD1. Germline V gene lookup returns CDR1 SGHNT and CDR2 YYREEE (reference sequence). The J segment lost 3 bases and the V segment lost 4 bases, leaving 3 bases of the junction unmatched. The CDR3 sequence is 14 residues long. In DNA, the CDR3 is TGTGCCAGCAGCCCCGGGACAGGTGGAAACACCATATATTTT. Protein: CASSPGTGGNTIYF.

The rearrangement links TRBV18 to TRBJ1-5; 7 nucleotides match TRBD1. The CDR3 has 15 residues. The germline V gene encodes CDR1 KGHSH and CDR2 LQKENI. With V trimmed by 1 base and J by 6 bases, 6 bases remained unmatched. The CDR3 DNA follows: TGTGCCAGCTCACCACGAGCAGGGGGGACTCAGCCCCAGCATTTT. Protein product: CASSPRAGGTQPQHF. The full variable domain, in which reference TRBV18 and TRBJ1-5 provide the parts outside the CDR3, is NAGVMQNPRHLVRRRGQEARLRCSPMKGHSHVYWYRQLPEEGLKFMVYLQKENIIDESGMPKERFSAEFPKEGPSILRIQQVVRGDSAAYFCASSPRAGGTQPQHFGDGTRLSIL.

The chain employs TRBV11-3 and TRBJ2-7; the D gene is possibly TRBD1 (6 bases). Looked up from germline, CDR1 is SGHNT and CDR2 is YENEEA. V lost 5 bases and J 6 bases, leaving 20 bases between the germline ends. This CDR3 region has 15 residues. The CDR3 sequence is CASSPIPLNRVEQYF. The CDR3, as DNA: TGTGCCAGCAGCCCGATCCCCCTGAACAGGGTCGAGCAGTACTTC.

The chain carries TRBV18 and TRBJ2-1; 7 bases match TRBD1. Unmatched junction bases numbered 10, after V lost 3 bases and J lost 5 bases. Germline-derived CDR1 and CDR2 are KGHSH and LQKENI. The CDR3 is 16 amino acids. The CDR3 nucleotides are TGTGCCAGCTCACCCGGACAGGCACGAGGGCACAATGAGCAGTTCTTC. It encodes CASSPGQARGHNEQFF. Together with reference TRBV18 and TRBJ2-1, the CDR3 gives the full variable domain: NAGVMQNPRHLVRRRGQEARLRCSPMKGHSHVYWYRQLPEEGLKFMVYLQKENIIDESGMPKERFSAEFPKEGPSILRIQQVVRGDSAAYFCASSPGQARGHNEQFFGPGTRLTVL.

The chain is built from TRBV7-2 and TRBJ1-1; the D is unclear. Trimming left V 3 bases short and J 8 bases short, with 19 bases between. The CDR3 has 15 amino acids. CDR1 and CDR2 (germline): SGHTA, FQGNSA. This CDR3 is CASSLYQGSGFEAFF. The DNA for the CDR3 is TGTGCCAGCAGCTTGTACCAAGGATCGGGGTTCGAAGCTTTCTTT.

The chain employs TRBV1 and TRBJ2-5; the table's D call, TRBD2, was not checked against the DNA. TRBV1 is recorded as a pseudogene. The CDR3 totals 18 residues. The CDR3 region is CTSSQDRASGRAGETQYF. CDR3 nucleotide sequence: TGCACCAGCAGCCAAGATAGAGCTAGCGGGAGGGCCGGAGAGACCCAGTACTTC.

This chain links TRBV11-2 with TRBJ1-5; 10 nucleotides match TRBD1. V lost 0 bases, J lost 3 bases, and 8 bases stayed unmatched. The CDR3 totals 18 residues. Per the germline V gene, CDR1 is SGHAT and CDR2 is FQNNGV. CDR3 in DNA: TGTGCCAGCAGCTTAGATTGGGGGACAGGGGCCTCCAATCAGCCCCAGCATTTT. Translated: CASSLDWGTGASNQPQHF.

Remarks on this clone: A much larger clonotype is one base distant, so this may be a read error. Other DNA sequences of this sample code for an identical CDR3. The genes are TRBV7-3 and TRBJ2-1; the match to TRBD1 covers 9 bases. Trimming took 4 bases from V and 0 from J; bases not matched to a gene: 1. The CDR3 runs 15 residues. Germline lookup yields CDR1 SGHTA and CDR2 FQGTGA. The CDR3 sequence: CASSWGQGSYNEQFF. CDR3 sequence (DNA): TGTGCCAGCAGCTGGGGACAGGGCTCCTACAATGAGCAGTTCTTC.

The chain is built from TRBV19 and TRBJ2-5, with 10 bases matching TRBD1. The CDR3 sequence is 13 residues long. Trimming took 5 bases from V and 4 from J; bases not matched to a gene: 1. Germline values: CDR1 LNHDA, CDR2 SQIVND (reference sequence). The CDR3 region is CASSWTGGETQYF. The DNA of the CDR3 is TGTGCCAGTAGTTGGACAGGGGGAGAGACCCAGTACTTC.

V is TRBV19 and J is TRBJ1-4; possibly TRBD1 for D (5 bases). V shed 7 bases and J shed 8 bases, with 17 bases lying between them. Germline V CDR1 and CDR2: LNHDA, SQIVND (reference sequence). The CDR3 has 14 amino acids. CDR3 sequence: CASTQQAVGEKLFF. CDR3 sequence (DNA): TGTGCCAGTACTCAACAGGCTGTTGGAGAAAAACTGTTTTTT.

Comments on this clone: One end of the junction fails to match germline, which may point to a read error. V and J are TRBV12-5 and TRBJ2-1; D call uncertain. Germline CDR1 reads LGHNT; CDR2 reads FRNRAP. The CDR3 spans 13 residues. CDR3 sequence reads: CASGLAGYNEQFF. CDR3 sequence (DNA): TGTGCTAGCGGTTTGGCCGGGTACAATGAGCAGTTCTTC.

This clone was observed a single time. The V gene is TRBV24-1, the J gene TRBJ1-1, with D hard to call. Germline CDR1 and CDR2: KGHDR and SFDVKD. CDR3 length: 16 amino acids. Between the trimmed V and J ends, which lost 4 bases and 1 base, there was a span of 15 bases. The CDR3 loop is CATSEGTVAGNTEAFF. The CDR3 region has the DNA TGTGCCACCAGTGAAGGAACGGTTGCGGGGAACACTGAAGCTTTCTTT.

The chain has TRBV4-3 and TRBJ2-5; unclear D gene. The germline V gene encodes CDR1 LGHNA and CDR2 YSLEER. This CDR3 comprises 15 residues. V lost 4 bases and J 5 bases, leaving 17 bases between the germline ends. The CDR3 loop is CASSPDNELTETQYF. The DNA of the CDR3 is TGCGCCAGCAGCCCCGACAACGAACTGACGGAGACCCAGTACTTC.

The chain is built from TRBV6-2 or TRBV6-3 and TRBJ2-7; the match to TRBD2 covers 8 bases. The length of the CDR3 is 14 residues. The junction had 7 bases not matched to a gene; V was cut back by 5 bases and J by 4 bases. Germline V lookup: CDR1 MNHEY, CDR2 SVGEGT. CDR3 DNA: TGTGCCAGCAGTAACCCCGGACTAGCTTACGAGCAGTACTTC. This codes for CASSNPGLAYEQYF.

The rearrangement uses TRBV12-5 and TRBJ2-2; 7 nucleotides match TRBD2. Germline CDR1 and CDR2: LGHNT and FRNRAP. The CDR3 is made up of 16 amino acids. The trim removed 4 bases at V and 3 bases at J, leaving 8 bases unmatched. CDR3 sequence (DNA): TGTGCTAGTGGTTCCCAGGGCGGGGGTTACACCGGGGAGCTGTTTTTT. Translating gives CASGSQGGGYTGELFF.

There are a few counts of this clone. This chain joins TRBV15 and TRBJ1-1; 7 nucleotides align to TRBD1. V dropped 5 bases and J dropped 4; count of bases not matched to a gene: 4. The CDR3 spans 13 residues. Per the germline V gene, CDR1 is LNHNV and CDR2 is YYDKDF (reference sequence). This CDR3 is CATSPRGITEAFF. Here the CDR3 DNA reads TGTGCCACCAGCCCCAGGGGGATCACTGAAGCTTTCTTT.

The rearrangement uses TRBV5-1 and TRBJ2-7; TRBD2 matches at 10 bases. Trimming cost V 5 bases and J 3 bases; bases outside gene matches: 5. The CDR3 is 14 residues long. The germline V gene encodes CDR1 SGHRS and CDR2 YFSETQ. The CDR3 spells CASSLAGAGYEQYF. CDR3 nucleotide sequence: TGCGCCAGCAGTCTAGCGGGAGCGGGCTACGAGCAGTACTTC.